This TCR beta chain was recovered during a study of CD8 T cells in ankylosing spondylitis. This clonotype has a handful of counts. The antigen is undetermined. Findings and caveats of the study: Disease-linked clones bore a CD8+ phenotype, appearing relatively rarely in peripheral blood. From matched ankylosing spondylitis synovial fluid, disease-linked clones were reportedly recovered at significantly enriched levels. Roughly 8 highly homologous variants made up a TCR beta motif, and this motif appeared characteristic of ankylosing spondylitis blood.

The CDR3 totals 15 residues. Germline CDR1 is LGHNA and CDR2 is YNFKEQ. V shed 1 base and J 5 bases; nucleotides not matched to a gene: 4. Quantitative 5'-RACE with molecular barcodes was used to make the TCR beta libraries. TCRdb redid the calling of the 5' RACE reads with MiXCR, one entry per CDR3 protein. The sample has 650,000 to 800,000 distinct CDR3 sequences, about 20% seen once. The source of this sequence is a male donor with ankylosing spondylitis. Sequences were obtained from blood, either unsorted or a sorted T cell fraction (not recorded which). The gene calls are TRBV4-2 and TRBJ2-1, with TRBD2 matching 8 bases. CDR3 sequence reads: CASSQVGLGDNEQFF. CDR3 DNA: TGTGCCAGCAGCCAAGTGGGACTAGGCGACAATGAGCAGTTCTTC.